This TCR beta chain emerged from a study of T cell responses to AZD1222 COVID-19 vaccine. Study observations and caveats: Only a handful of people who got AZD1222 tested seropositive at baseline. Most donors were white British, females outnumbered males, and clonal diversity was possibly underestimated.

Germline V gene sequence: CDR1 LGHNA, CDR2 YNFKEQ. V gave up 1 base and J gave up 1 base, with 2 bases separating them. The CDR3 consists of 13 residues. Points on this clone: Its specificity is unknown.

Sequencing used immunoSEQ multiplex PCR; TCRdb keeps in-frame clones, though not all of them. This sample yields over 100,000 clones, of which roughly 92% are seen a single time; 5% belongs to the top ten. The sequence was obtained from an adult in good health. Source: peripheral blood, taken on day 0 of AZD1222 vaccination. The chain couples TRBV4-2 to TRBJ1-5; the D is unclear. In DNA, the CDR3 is TGTGCCAGCAGCCAAGGCAGCAATCAGCCCCAGCATTTT. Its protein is CASSQGSNQPQHF.